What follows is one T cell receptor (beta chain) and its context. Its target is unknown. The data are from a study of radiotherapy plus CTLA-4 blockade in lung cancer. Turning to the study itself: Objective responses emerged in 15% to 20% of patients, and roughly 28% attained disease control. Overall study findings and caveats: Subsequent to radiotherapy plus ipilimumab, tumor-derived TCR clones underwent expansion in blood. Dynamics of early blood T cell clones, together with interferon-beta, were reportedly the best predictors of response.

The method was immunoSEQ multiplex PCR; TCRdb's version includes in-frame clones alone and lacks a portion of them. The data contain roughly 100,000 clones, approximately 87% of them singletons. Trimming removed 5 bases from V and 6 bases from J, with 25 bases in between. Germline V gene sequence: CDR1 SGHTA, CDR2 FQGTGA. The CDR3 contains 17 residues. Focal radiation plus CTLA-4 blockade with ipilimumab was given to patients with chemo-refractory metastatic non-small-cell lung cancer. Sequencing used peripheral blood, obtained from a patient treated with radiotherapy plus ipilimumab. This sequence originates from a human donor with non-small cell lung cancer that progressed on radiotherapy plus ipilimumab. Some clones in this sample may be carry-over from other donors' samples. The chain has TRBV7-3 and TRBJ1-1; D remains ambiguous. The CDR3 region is CASSLRTEPITFSEAFF. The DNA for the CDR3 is TGTGCCAGCAGCCTACGGACGGAGCCTATTACATTTTCTGAAGCTTTCTTT.